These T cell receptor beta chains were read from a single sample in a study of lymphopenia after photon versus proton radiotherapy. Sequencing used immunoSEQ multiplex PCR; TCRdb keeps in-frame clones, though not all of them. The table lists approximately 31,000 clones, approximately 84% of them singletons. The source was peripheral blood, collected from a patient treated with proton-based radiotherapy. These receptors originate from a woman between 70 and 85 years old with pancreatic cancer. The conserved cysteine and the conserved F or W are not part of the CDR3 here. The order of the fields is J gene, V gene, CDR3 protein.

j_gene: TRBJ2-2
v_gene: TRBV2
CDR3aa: ASRVPRDPNTGELF

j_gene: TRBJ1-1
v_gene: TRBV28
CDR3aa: ASSSHDRAAEAF

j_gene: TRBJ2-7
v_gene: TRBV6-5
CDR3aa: ASRRLAESSYEQY

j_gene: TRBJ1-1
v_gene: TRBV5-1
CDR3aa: ASSYFRNMNTEAF

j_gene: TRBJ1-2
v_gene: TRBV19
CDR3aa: ASKEGAGYT

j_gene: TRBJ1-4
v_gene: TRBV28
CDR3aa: ASSRTGGDEKLF

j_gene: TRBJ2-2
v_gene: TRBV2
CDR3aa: ASSAGNTGELF

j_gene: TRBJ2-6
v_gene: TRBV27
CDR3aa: ASKNLVHSGANVLT

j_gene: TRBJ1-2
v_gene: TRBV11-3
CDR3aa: ASSSSQGNYGYT

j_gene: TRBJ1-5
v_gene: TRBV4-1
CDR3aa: ASSLTDRGNQPQH

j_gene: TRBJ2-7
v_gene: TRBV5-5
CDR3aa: ASSTGPDSSYEQY

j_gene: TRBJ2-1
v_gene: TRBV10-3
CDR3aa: ATGTGSEVEQF

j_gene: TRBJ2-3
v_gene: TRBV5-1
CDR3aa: ATRLSSSSDTQY

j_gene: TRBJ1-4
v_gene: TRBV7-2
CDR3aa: ASSLGQATNEKLF

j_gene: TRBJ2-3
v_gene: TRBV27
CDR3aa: ASSGLPGRADTQY

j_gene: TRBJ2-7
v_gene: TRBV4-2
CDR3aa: ASSQDLVGDTKTYEQY

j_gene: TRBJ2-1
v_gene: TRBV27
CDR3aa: ASTLPGTNSYNEQF

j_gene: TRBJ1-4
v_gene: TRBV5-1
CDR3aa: ASSLFLGQGLAKLF

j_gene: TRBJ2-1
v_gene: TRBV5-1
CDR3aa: ASSLEGGPYNEQF

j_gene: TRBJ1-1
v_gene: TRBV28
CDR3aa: ASTIIFKAEAF

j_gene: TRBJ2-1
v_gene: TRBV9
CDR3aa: ASSVGGGSYNEQF

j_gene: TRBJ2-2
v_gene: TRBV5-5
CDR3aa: ASSSSGGDRAGELF

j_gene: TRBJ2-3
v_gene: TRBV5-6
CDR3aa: ASSLRGLSTDTQY

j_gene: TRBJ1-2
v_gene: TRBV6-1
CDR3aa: ASSRIYRDGYT

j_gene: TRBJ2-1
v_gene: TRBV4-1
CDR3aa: ASGDGNEQF

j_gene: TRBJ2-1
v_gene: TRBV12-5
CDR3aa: ASGPGQGAGNEQF

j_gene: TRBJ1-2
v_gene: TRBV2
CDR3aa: ASNLRDSAGYT

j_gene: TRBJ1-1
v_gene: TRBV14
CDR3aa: ASSRDRGNTEAF

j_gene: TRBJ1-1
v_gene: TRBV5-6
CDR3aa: ASSLVGGLSEAF

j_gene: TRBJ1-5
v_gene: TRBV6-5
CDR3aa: ASSSPGAINQPQH

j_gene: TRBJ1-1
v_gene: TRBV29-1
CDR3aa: SATRDMNTEAF

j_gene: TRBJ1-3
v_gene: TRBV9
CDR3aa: ASSVDSGAGNTIY

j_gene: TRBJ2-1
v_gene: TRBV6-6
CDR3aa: ASSYLADNEQF

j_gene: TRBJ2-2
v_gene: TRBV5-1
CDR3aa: ASSLDQGDTGELF

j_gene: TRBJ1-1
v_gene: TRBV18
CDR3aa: ASSPQRQGSINTEAF

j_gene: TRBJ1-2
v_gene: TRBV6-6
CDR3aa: ASSDREYGYT

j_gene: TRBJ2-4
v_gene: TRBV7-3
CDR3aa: ASSPSKLAGDLRAKNIQY

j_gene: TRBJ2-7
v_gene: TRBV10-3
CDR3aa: AISAKDRVKEEQY

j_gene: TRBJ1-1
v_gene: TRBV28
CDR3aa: ASSPQRSEAF

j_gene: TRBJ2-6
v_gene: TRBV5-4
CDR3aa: ASSLTGPNVLT

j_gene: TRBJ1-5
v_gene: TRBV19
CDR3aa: ASDLGFSNQPQH

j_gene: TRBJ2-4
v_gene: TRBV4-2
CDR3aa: ASSQDPQAKNIQY

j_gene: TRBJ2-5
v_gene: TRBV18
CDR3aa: ASSQLAEQETQY

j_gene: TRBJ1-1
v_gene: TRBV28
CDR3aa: ASVRDFGGRGTEAF

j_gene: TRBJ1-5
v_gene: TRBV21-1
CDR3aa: ASSKFGICQPQH

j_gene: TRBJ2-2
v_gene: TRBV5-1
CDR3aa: ASRPEPNTGELF

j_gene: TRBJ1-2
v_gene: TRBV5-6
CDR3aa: ASSLAGQGVVETYGYT

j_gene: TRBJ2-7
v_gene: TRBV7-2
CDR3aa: ASSLTYEQY

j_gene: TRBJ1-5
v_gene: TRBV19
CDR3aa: ASSSTGAPNQPQH

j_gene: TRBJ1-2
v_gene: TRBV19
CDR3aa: ASRTVYGYT

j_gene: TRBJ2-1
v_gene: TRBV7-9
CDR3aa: ASSPEGRGGNEQF

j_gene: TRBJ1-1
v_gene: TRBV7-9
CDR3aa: ASSQGDRPNTEAF

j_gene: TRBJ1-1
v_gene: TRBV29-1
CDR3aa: SGIKSGTEAF

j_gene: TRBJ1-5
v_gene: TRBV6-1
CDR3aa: ASSEVRRVGNQPQH

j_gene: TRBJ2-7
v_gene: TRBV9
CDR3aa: ASSPGTDGYEQY

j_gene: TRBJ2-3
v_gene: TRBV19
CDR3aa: ASSSRSLAGGRDTQY

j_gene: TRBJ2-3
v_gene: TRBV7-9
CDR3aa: ASSAGGSNTDTQY